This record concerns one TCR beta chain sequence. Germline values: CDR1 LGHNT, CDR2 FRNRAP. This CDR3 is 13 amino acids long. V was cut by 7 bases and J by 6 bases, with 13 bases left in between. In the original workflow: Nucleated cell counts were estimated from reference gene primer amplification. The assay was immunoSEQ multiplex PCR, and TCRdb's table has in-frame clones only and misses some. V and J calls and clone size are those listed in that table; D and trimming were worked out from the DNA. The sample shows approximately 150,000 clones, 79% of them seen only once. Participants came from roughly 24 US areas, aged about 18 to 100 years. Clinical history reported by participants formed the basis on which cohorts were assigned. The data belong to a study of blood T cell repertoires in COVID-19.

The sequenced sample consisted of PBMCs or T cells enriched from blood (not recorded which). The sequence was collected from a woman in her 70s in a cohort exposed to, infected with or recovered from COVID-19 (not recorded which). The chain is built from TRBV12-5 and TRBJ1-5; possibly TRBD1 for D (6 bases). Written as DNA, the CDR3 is TGTGCTAGTGCCCTGGGGGGGGCTCAGCCCCAGCATTTT. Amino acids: CASALGGAQPQHF.